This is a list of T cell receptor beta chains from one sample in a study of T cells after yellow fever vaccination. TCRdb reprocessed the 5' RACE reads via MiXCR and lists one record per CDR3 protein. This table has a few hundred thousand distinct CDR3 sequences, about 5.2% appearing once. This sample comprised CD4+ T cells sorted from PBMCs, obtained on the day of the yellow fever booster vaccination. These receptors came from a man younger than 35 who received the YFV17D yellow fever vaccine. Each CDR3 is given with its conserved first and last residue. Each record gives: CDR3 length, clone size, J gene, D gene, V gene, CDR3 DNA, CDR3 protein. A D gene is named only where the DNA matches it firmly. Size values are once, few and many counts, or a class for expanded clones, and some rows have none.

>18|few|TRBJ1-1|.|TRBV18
TGTGCCAGCTCGGAACCGGGATTTGGACAGTACCTGAACACTGAAGCTTTCTTT
CASSEPGFGQYLNTEAFF
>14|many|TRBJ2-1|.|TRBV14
TGTGCCAGCAGCAAAAGGCGCACCTACAATGAGCAGTTCTTC
CASSKRRTYNEQFF
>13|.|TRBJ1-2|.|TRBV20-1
TGCAGTGCTAGATTTGGTCGCGTCTATGGCTACACCTTC
CSARFGRVYGYTF
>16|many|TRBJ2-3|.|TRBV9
TGTGCCAGCAGCGTAGATCTGGGAGCTAGCACAGATACGCAGTATTTT
CASSVDLGASTDTQYF
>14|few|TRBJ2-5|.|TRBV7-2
TGTGCCAGCAGCTTCCGAATGGGGGAGGAGACCCAGTACTTC
CASSFRMGEETQYF
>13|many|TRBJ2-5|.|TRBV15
TGTGCCACTTCAGCGAACCAAGGAGAGACCCAGTACTTC
CATSANQGETQYF
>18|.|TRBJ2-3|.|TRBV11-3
TGTGCCAGCAGCTCTGGTAACCGACGTACCCGTTACACAGATACGCAGTATTTT
CASSSGNRRTRYTDTQYF
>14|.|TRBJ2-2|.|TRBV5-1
TGCGCCAGCACCCATTTGACGAACACCGGGGAGCTGTTTTTT
CASTHLTNTGELFF
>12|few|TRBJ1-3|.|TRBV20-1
TGCAGTGCCGATGGGTCTGGAAACACCATATATTTT
CSADGSGNTIYF
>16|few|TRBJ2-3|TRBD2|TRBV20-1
TGCAGTGCTAGTGGAAAACTAGCGGGGGCTACAGATACGCAGTATTTT
CSASGKLAGATDTQYF
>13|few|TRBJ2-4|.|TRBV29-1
TGCAGCGTTGAAACGGTAGCCAAAAACATTCAGTACTTC
CSVETVAKNIQYF
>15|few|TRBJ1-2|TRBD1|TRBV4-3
TGCGCCAGCAGCAGGAACCGGGACAGGGTCTATGGCTACACCTTC
CASSRNRDRVYGYTF
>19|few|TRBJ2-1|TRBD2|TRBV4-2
TGTGCCAGCAGCCAAGATGGGGTAGCGGGGGTCAGCTCCTACAATGAGCAGTTCTTC
CASSQDGVAGVSSYNEQFF
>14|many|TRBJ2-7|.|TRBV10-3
TGTGCCATCAGAGGGACTCAGGGTTATAGCGAGCAGTACTTC
CAIRGTQGYSEQYF
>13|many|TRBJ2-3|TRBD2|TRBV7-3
TGTGCCAGCAGCCCCCGCCGGGGGGGGGGGCAGTATTTT
CASSPRRGGGQYF
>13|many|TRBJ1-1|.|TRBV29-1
TGCAGCGTTGTGTCGGGTGGATGGTCTGAAGCTTTCTTT
CSVVSGGWSEAFF
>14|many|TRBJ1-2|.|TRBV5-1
TGCGCCAGCAGCTTGGTTCCCTACAGAGGCGGCTACACCTTC
CASSLVPYRGGYTF
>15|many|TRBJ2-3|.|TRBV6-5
TGTGCCAGCAGTTACTCGGGCGGGGGCACAGATACGCAGTATTTT
CASSYSGGGTDTQYF
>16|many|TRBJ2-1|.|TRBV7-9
TGTGCCAGCAGCAGGGGCCCCCAGGGACGTCGGAATGAGCAGTTCTTC
CASSRGPQGRRNEQFF
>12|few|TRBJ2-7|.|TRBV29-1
TGCAGCGTTGGCGGGGACCCCTACGAGCAGTACTTC
CSVGGDPYEQYF
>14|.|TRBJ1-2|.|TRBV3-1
TGTGCCAGCAGCCAAGATCTCGGGGTGCGCGGCTACACCTTC
CASSQDLGVRGYTF
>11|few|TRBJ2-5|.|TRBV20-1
TGCAGTGCTCGGCCCCAAGAGACCCAGTACTTC
CSARPQETQYF
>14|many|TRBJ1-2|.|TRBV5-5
TGTGCCAGCAGCCCCTCTTCGGGGTCCCCTTCTTACACCTTC
CASSPSSGSPSYTF
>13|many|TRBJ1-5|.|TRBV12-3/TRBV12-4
TGTGCCAGCAGTTTCAATCCTAATCAGCCCCAGCATTTT
CASSFNPNQPQHF
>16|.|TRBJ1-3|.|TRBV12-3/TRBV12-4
TGTGCCAGCAGTTTAGCGCTTGCGGGGGGCCGAAACACCATATATTTT
CASSLALAGGRNTIYF